This T cell receptor (beta chain) emerged from a study of tumor-infiltrating lymphocytes in primary liver carcinoma. The wider study: These patients were men and women whose ages were 30 to 69 years. Notes on the study in general: Tumor-blood pairs (like tumor-adjacent pairs) overlapped less than tumor region pairs did.

With 400 to 550 ng total RNA as template and a constant-region primer, TCR beta cDNA was made. ARM-PCR, slightly modified, supplied the TCR beta libraries through three nested multiplex PCR rounds. Each of the first two PCR rounds ran approximately 10 cycles with TRBV1-TRBV30 forward and C-beta reverse primers. MiXCR, applied by TCRdb to the multiplex PCR reads, yields one record per CDR3 protein. The sample consists of 44,000 or so distinct CDR3 sequences, 55% to 75% of them appearing once. The CDR3 is made up of 14 amino acids. The V end was cut by 4 bases, the J end by 5 bases, with 14 bases between. The germline V gene has CDR1 SGHTA and CDR2 FQGTGA. In this sample, this clonotype turned up many times. The antigen remains undetermined. The study co-extracted DNA and RNA from 20-30 mg of unsorted bulk tissue. Primary liver carcinoma, confirmed by histopathology, was surgically resected.

Sequenced material: liver tumor tissue from sampling region 5. Subset of the sample: tumor region T5, tumor centre. This chain uses TRBV7-3 with TRBJ1-1, with D possibly being TRBD1 (6 bases). The sequence derives from a man in his forties with primary liver carcinoma and hepatitis B virus infection. CDR3 nucleotide sequence: TGTGCCAGCAGCTGGGGGGCCTCTGGGACTGAAGCTTTCTTT. As protein: CASSWGASGTEAFF.